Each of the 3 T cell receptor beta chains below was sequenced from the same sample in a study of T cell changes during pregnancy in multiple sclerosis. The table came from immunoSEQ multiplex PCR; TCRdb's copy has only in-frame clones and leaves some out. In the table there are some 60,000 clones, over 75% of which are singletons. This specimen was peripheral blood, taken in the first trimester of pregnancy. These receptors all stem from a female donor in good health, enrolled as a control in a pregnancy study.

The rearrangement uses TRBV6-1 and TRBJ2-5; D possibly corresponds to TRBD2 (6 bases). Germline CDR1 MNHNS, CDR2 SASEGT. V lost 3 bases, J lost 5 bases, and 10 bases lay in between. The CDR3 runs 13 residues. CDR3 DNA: TGTGCCAGCAGTGAGGGGACTGGGGAGACCCAGTACTTC. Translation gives CASSEGTGETQYF.

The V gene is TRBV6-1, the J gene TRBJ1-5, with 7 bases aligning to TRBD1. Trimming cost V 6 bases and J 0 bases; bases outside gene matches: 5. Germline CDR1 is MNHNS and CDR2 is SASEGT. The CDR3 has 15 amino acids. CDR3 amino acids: CASSRGQLSNQPQHF. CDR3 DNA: TGTGCCAGCAGCCGGGGACAGCTTAGCAATCAGCCCCAGCATTTT.

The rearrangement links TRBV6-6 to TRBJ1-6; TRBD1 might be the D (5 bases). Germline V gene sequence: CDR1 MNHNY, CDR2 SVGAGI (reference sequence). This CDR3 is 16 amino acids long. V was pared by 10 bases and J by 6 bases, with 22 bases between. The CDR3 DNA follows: TGTGCCACCTCACAATTACAGGCGCCGACTAATTCACCCCTCCACTTT. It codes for CATSQLQAPTNSPLHF.